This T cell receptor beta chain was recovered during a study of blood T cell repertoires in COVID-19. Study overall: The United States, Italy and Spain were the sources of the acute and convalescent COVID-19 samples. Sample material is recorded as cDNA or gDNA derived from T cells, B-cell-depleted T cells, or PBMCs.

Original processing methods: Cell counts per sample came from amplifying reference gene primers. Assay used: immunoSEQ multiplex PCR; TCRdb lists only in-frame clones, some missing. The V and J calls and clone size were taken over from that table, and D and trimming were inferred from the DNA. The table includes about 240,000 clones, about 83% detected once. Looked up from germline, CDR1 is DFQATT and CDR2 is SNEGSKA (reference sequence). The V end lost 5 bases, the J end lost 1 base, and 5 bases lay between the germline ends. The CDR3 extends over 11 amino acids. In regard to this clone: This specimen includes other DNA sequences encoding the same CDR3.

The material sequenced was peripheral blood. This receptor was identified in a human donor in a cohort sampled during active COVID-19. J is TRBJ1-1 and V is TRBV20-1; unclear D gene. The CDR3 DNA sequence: TGCAGTGCTTCCGGGAACACTGAAGCTTTCTTT. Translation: CSASGNTEAFF.